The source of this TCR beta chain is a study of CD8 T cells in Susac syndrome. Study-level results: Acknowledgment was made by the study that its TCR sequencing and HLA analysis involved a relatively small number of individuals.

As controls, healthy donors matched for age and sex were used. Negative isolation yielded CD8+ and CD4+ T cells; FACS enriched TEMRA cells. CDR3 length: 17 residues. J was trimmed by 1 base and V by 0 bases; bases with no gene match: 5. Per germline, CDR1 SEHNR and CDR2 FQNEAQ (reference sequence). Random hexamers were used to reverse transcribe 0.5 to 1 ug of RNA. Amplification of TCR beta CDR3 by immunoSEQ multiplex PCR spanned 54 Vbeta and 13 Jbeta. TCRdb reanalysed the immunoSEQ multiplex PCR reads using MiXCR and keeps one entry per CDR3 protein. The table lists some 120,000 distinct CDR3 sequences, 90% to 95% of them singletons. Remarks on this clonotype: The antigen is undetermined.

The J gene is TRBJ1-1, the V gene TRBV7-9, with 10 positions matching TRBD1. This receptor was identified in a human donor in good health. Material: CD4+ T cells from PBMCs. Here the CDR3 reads CASSLAGQGVWNTEAFF. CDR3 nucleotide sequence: TGTGCCAGCAGCTTAGCAGGACAGGGGGTCTGGAACACTGAAGCTTTCTTT. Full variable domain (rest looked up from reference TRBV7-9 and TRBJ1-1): DTGVSQNPRHKITKRGQNVTFRCDPISEHNRLYWYRQTLGQGPEFLTYFQNEAQLEKSRLLSDRFSAERPKGSFSTLEIQRTEQGDSAMYLCASSLAGQGVWNTEAFFGQGTRLTVV.